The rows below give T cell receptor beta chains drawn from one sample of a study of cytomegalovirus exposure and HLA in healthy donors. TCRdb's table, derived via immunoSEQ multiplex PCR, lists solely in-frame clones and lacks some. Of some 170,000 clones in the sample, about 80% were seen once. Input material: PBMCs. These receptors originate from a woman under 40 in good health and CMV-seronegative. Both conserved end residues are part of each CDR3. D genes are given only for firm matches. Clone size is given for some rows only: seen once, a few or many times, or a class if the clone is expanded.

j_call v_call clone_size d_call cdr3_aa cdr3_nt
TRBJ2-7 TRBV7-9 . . CASSGRGAYEQYF TGTGCCAGCAGCGGCAGGGGGGCCTACGAGCAGTACTTC
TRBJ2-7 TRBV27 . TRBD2 CAVAGTGGPYEQYF TGTGCCGTAGCAGGGACGGGAGGGCCGTACGAGCAGTACTTC
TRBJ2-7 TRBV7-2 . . CASRTGSYEQYF TGTGCCAGCAGGACAGGTTCCTACGAGCAGTACTTC
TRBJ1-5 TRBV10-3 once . CAISERGALMPQHF TGTGCCATCAGTGAACGCGGTGCCCTCATGCCCCAGCATTTT
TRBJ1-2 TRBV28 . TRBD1 CASSLFGTGVNYGYTF TGTGCCAGCAGTTTATTCGGGACAGGGGTTAACTATGGCTACACCTTC
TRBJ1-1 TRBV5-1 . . CASRKQENTEAFF TGCGCCAGCAGAAAACAGGAGAACACTGAAGCTTTCTTT
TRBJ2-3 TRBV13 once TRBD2 CASSLVAGGPDTQYF TGTGCCAGCAGCTTAGTAGCGGGGGGGCCAGATACGCAGTATTTT
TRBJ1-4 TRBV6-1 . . CASSPLRVVGEKLFF TGTGCCAGCAGTCCTCTCAGGGTGGTAGGTGAAAAACTGTTTTTT
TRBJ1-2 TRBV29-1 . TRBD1 CSVEGQANYGYTF TGCAGCGTGGAGGGACAGGCTAACTATGGCTACACCTTC
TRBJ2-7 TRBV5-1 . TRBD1 CASSSTGTGSYEQYF TGCGCCAGCAGCTCTACCGGGACAGGCTCCTACGAGCAGTACTTC
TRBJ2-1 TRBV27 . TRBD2 CASSLSGLAGYGEQFF TGTGCCAGCAGTTTATCGGGACTAGCGGGATATGGCGAGCAGTTCTTC
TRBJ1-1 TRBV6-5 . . CASSATVNTEAFF TGTGCCAGCAGCGCGACAGTAAACACTGAAGCTTTCTTT
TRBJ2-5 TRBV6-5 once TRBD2 CASSLAGGGQETQYF TGTGCCAGCAGTTTAGCGGGGGGCGGTCAAGAGACCCAGTACTTC
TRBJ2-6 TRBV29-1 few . CSVEEFRSGANVLTF TGCAGCGTTGAAGAATTCCGCTCTGGGGCCAACGTCCTGACTTTC